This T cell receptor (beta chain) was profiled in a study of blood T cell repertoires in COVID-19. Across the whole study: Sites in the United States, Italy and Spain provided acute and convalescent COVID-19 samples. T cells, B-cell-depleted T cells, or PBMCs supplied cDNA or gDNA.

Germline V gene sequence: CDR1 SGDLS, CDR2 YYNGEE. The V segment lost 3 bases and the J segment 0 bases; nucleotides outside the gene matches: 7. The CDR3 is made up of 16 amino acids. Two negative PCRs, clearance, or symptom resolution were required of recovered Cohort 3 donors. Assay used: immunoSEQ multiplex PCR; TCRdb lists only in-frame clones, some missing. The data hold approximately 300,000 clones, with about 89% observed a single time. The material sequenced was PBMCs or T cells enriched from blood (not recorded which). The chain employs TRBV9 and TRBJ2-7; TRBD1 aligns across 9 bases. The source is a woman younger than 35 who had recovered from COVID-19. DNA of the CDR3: TGTGCCAGCAGCGCAGAGGGACAGGGCAACTCCTACGAGCAGTACTTC. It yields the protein CASSAEGQGNSYEQYF.